The TCR beta chain under discussion was sequenced for a study of siplizumab effects on memory and regulatory T cells. General study points: In the presence of siplizumab, alloreactive sequences traceable to unstimulated CD4+ memory cells were significantly reduced.

In regard to this clone: Its antigen is not known.

The CDR3 has 18 amino acids. Germline loops: CDR1 SGHAT, CDR2 FQNNGV. The V gene end was trimmed by 4 bases and the J gene end by 2 bases; junction bases not matched to a gene: 9. Assay: immunoSEQ multiplex PCR; the TCRdb copy retains only in-frame clones and omits some. The data contain 75,000 to 100,000 clones, about 94% of them singletons. The receptor was derived from a human donor in good health. The gene calls are TRBV11-2 and TRBJ2-6, with TRBD1 matching 9 bases. Material: non-Treg CD4+ T cells sorted from blood. The CDR3 DNA sequence: TGTGCCAGCAGCTACTACAGGGGGCGCACAGCTGGGGCCAACGTCCTGACTTTC. Translated, it gives CASSYYRGRTAGANVLTF.